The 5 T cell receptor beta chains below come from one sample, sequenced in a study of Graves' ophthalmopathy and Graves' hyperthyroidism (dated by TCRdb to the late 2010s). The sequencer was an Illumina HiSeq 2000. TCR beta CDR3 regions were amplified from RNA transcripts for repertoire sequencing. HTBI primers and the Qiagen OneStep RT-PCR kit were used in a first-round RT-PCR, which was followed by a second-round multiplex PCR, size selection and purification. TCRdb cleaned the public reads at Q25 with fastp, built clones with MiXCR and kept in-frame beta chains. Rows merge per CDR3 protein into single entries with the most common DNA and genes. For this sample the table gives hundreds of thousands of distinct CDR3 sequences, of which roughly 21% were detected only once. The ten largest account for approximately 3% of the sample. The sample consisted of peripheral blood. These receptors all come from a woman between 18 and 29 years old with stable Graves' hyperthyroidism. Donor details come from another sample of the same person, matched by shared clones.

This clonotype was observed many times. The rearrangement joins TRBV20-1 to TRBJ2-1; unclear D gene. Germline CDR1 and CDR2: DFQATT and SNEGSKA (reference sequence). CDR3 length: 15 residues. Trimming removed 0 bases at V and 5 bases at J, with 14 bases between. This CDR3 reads CSARDFRVLDNEQFF. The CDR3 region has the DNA TGCAGTGCTAGAGATTTTCGGGTCCTTGACAATGAGCAGTTCTTC.

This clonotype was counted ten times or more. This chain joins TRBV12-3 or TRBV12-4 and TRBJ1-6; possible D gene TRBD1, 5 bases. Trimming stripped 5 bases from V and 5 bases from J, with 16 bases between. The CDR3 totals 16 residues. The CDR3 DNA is TGTGCCAGCAGTATCGCTCCGGGACGCGATAATTCACCCCTCCACTTT. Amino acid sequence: CASSIAPGRDNSPLHF.

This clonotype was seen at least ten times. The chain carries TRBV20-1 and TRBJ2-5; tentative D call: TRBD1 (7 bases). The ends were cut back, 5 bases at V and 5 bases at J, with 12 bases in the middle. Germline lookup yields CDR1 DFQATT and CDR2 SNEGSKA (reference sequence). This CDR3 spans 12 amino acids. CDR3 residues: CSAPQGGETQYF. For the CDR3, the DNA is TGCAGTGCTCCTCAGGGGGGTGAGACCCAGTACTTC.

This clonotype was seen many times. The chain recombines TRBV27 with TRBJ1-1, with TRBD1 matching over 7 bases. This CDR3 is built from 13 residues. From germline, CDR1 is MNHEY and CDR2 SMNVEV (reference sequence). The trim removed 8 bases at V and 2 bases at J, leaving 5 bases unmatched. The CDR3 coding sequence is TGTGCCAGCCTAGGAGGGGGCAACACTGAAGCTTTCTTT. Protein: CASLGGGNTEAFF.

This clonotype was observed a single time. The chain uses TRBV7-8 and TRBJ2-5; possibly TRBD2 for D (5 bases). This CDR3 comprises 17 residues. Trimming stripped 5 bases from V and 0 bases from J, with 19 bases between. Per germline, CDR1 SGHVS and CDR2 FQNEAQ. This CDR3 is CASSPRRLAWNQETQYF. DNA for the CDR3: TGTGCCAGCAGCCCCCGGAGGCTAGCTTGGAACCAAGAGACCCAGTACTTC. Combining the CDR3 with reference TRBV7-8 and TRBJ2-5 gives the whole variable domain GAGVSQSPRYKVAKRGQDVALRCDPISGHVSLFWYQQALGQGPEFLTYFQNEAQLDKSGLPSDRFFAERPEGSVSTLKIQRTQQEDSAVYLCASSPRRLAWNQETQYFGPGTRLLVL.